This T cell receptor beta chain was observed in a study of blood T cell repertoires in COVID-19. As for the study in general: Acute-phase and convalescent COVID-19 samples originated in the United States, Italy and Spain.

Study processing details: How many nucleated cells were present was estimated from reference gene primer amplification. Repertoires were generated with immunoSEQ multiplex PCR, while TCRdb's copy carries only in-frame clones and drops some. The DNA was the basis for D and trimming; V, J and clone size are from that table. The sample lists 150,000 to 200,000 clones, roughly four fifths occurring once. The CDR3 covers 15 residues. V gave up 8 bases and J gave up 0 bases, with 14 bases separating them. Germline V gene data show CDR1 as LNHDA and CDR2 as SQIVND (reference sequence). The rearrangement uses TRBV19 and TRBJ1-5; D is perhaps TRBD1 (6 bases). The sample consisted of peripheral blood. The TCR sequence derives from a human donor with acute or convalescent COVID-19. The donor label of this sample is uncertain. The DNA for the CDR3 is TGTGCCAGTCGTGGACAGCTAGGTAGCAATCAGCCCCAGCATTTT. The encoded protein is CASRGQLGSNQPQHF. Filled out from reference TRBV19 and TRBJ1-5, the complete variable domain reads DGGITQSPKYLFRKEGQNVTLSCEQNLNHDAMYWYRQDPGQGLRLIYYSQIVNDFQKGDIAEGYSVSREKKESFPLTVTSAQKNPTAFYLCASRGQLGSNQPQHFGDGTRLSIL.